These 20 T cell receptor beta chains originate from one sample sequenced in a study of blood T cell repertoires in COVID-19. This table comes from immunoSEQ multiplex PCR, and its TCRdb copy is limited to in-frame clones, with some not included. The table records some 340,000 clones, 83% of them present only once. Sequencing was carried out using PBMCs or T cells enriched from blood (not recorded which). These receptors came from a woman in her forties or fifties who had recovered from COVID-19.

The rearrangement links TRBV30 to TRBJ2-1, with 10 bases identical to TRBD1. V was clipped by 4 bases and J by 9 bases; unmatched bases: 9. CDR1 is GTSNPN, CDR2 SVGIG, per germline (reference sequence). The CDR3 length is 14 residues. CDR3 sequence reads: CAWNLGTGDAEQFF. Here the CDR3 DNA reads TGTGCCTGGAATTTGGGGACAGGGGACGCTGAGCAGTTCTTC.

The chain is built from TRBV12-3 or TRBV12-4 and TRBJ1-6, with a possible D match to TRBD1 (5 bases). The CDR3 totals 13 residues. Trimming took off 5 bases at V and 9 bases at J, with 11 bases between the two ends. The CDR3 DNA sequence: TGTGCCAGCAGTAGGGACTCCGCTTCACCCCTCCACTTT. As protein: CASSRDSASPLHF.

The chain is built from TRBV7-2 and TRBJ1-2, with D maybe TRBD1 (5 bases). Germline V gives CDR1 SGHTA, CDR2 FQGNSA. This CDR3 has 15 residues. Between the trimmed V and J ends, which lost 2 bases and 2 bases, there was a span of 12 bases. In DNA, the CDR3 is TGTGCCAGCAGCTTATCGGCAGGGATAAACTATGGCTACACCTTC. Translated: CASSLSAGINYGYTF.

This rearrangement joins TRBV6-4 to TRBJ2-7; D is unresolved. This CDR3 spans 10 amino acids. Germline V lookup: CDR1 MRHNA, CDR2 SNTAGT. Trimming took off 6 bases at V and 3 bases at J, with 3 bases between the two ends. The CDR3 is CASSFYEQYF. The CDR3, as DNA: TGTGCCAGCAGCTTCTACGAGCAGTACTTC.

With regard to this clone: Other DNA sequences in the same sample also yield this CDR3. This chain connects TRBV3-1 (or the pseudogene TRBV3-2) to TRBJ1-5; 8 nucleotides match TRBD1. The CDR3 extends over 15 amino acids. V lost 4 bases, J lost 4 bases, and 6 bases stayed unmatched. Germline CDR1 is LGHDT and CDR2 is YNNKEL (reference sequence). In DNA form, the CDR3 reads TGTGCCAGCAGCCCAGGACAGGGAAGAAATCAGCCCCAGCATTTT. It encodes CASSPGQGRNQPQHF.

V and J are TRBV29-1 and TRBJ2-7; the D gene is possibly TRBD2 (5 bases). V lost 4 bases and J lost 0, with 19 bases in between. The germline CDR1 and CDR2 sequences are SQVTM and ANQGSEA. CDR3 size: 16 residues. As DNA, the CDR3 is TGCAGCGTTGTTGGGGAGTCAAGCCATAACTCCTACGAGCAGTACTTC. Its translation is CSVVGESSHNSYEQYF.

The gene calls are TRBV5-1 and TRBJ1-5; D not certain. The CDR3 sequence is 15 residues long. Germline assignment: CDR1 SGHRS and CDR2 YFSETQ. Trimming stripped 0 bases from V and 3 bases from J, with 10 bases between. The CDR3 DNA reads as TGCGCCAGCAGCTTGGGAGGACTCGACAATCAGCCCCAGCATTTT. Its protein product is CASSLGGLDNQPQHF.

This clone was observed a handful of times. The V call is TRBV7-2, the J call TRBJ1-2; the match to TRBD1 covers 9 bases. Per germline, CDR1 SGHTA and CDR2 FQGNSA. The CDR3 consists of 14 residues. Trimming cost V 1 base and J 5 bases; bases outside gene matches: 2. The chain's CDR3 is CASSLVGTGYGYTF. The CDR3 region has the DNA TGTGCCAGCAGCTTAGTCGGGACAGGGTATGGCTACACCTTC. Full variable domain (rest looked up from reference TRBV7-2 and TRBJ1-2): GAGVSQSPSNKVTEKGKDVELRCDPISGHTALYWYRQSLGQGLEFLIYFQGNSAPDKSGLPSDRFSAERTGGSVSTLTIQRTQQEDSAVYLCASSLVGTGYGYTFGSGTRLTVV.

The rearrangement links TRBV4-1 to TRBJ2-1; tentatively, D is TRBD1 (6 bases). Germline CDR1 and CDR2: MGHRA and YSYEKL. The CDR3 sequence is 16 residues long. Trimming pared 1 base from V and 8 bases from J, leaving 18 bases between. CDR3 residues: CASSQAPGTQGHEQFF. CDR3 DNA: TGCGCCAGCAGCCAAGCGCCCGGGACCCAGGGGCATGAGCAGTTCTTC.

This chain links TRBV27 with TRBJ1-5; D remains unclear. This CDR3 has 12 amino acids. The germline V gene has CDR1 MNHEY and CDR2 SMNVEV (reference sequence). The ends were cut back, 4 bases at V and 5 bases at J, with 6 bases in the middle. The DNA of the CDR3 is TGTGCCAGCAGTTCTAGAGATCAGCCCCAGCATTTT. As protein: CASSSRDQPQHF.

Here the CDR3 reads CASSVATGANTEAFF. The CDR3 DNA is TGTGCCAGCAGCGTAGCTACAGGGGCGAACACTGAAGCTTTCTTT. The rearrangement joins TRBV9 to TRBJ1-1; TRBD1 agrees at 7 bases. The germline V gene has CDR1 SGDLS and CDR2 YYNGEE. V lost 0 bases to trimming and J lost 1 base; unmatched junction nucleotides: 3. This CDR3 is built from 15 residues.

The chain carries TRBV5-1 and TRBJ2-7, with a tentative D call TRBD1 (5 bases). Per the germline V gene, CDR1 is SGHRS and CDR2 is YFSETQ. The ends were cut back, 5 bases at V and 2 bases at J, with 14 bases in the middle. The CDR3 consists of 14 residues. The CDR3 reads CASRPDSTAYEQYF. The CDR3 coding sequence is TGCGCCAGCAGGCCCGACTCGACAGCCTACGAGCAGTACTTC.

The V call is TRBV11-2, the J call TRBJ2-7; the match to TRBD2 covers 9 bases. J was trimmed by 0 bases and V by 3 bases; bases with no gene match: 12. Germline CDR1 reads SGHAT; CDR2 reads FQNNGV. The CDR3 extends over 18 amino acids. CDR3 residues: CASSFLIAGVRSSYEQYF. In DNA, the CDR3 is TGTGCCAGCAGCTTCCTGATAGCGGGAGTAAGAAGCTCCTACGAGCAGTACTTC.

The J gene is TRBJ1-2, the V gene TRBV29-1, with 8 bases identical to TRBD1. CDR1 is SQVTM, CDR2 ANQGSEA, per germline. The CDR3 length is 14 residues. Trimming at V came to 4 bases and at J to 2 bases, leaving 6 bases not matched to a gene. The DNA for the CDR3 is TGCAGCGTTGTAGACAGGGGCCTCAACTATGGCTACACCTTC. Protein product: CSVVDRGLNYGYTF.

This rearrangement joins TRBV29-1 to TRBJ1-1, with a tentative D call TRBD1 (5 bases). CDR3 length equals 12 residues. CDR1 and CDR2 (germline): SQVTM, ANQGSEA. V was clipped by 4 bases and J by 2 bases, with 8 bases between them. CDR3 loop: CSVGTLNTEAFF. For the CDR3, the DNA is TGCAGCGTTGGGACATTAAACACTGAAGCTTTCTTT. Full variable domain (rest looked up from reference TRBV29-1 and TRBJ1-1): SAVISQKPSRDICQRGTSLTIQCQVDSQVTMMFWYRQQPGQSLTLIATANQGSEATYESGFVIDKFPISRPNLTFSTLTVSNMSPEDSSIYLCSVGTLNTEAFFGQGTRLTVV.

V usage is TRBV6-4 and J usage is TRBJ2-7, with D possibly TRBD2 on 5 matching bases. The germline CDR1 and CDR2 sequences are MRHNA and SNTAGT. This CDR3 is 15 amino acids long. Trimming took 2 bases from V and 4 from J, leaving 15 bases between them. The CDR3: CASSDPTSGSYEQYF. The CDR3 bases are TGTGCCAGCAGTGACCCGACGAGCGGTTCGTACGAGCAGTACTTC.

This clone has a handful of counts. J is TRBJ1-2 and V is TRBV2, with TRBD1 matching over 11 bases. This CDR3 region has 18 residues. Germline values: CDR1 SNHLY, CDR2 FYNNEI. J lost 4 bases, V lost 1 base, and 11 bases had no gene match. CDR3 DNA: TGTGCCAGCAGTGAAGACAGGACAGGGGGCGGTCTGCCCTATGGCTACACCTTC. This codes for CASSEDRTGGGLPYGYTF.

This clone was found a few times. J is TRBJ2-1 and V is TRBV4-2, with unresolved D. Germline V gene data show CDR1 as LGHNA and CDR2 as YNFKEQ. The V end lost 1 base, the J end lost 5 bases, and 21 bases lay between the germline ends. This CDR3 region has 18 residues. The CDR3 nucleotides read TGTGCCAGCAGCCAAGGAGTAATCATTGGCACAGCAAACAATGAGCAGTTCTTC. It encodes CASSQGVIIGTANNEQFF.

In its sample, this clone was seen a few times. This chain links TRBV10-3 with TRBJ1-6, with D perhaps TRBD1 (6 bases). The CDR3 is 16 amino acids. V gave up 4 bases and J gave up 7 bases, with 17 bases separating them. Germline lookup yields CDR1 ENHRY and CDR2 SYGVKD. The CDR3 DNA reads TGTGCCATCAGTGCCGACAGGCCGGGTTCCAATTCACCCCTCCACTTT. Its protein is CAISADRPGSNSPLHF.

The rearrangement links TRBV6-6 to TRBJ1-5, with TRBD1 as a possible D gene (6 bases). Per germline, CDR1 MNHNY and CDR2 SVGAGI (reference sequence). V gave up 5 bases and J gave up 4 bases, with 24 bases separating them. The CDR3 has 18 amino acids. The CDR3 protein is CASSLTLTGQILNQPQHF. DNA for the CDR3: TGTGCCAGCAGTCTCACACTGACTGGACAGATCCTAAATCAGCCCCAGCATTTT.